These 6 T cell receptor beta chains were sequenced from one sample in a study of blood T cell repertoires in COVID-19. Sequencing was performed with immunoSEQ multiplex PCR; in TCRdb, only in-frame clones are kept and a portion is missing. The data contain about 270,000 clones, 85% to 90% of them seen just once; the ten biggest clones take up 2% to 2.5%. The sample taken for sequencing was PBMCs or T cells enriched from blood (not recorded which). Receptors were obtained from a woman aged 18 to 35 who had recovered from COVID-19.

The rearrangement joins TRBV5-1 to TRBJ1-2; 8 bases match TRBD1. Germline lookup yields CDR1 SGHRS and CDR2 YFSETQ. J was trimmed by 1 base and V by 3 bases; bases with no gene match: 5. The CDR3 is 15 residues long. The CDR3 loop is CASSYGTGHNYGYTF. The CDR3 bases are TGCGCCAGCAGCTATGGGACAGGCCATAACTATGGCTACACCTTC.

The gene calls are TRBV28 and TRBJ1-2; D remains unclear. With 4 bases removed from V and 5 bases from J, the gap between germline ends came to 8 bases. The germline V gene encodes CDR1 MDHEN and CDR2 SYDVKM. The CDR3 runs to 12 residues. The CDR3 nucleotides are TGTGCCAGCAGTTCCACAGCTTATGGCTACACCTTC. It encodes CASSSTAYGYTF.

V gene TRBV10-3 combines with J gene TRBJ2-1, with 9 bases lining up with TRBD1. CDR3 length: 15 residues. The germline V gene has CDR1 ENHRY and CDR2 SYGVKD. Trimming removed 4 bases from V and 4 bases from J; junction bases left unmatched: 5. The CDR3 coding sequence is TGTGCCATCAGTGTTATGGGGACAGGGTACAATGAGCAGTTCTTC. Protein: CAISVMGTGYNEQFF.

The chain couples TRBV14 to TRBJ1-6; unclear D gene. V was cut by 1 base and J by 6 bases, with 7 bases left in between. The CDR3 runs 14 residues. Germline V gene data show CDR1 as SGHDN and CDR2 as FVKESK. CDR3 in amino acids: CASSQAVFNSPLHF. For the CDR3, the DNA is TGTGCCAGCAGCCAAGCGGTCTTTAATTCACCCCTCCACTTT.

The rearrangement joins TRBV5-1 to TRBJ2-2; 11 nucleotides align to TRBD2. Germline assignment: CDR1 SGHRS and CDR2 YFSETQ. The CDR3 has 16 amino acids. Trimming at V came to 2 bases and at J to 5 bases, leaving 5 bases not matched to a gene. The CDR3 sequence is CASSFRLAGWTGELFF. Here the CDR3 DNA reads TGCGCCAGCAGCTTCCGACTAGCGGGGTGGACCGGGGAGCTGTTTTTT.

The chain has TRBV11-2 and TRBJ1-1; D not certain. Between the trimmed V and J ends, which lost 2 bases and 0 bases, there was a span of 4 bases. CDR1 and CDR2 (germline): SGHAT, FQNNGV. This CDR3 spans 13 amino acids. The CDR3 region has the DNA TGTGCCAGCAGCTTATCTGTGAACACTGAAGCTTTCTTT. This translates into CASSLSVNTEAFF.